This T cell receptor (beta chain) was obtained from a study of cytotoxic CD8 clonotypes in ibrutinib-treated CLL. Whole-study context: Among the patients, over 9 presented as relapsed/refractory and about 15 as treatment-naive; around 17 showed unmutated IGHV. Responses: around 24 partial, 2 complete; after median around 70 months, about 15 stayed remitted, approximately twelve progressed.

Study-level points and caveats: Patients had baseline clonality above age-matched healthy donors, and this clonality moved with circulating CD8+ T-cell counts.

With regard to this clone: The antigen remains undetermined.

Clones were read by immunoSEQ multiplex PCR, and TCRdb kept only the in-frame ones, dropping some. The data contain some 170,000 clones, more than 70% of them seen just once; the ten biggest clones take up roughly 3%. This receptor was taken from a human donor with chronic lymphocytic leukemia. Source: PBMCs, taken at disease progression, from a patient treated with ibrutinib.

The CDR3 loop is CASSWGTGGTEAFF. For the CDR3, the DNA is TGTGCCAGCAGCTGGGGGACGGGCGGCACTGAAGCTTTCTTT. The chain links TRBV7-9 to TRBJ1-1; D might be TRBD1 (5 bases). V lost 4 bases, J lost 4 bases, and 13 bases lay in between. This CDR3 has 14 amino acids. Germline CDR1 SEHNR, CDR2 FQNEAQ (reference sequence).